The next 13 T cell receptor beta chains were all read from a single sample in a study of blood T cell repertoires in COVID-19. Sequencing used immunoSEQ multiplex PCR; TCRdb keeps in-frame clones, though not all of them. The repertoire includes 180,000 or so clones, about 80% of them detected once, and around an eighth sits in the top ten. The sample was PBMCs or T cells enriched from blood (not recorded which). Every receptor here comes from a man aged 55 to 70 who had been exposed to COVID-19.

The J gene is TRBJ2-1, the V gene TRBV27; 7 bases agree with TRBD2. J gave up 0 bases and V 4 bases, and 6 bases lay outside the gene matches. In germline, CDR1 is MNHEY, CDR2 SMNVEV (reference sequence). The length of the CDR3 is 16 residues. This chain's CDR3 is CASSSVSGVSYNEQFF. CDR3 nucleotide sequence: TGTGCCAGCAGTTCCGTCAGCGGGGTCTCCTACAATGAGCAGTTCTTC.

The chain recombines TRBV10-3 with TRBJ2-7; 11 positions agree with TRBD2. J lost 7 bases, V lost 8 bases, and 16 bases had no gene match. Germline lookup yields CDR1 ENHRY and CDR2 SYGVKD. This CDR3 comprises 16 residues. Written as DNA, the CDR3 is TGTGCCATCGCATCCGTCACCGGGACTAGCGGCCGGGAGCAGTACTTC. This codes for CAIASVTGTSGREQYF.

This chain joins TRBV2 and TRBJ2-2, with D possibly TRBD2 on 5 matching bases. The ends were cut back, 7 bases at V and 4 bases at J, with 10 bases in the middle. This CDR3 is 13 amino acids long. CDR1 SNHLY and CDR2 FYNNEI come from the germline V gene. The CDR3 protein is CASMRARTGELFF. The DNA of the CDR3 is TGTGCCAGCATGAGGGCCCGCACCGGGGAGCTGTTTTTT. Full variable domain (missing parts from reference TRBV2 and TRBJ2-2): EPEVTQTPSHQVTQMGQEVILRCVPISNHLYFYWYRQILGQKVEFLVSFYNNEISEKSEIFDDQFSVERPDGSNFTLKIRSTKLEDSAMYFCASMRARTGELFFGEGSRLTVL.

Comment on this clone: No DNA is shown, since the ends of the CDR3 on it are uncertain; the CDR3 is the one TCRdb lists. CDR3 loop: CASSKEGQGYLCTNSPLHF. The chain couples TRBV21-1 to TRBJ1-6; the table calls TRBD1, which could not be checked here. TRBV21-1 is a pseudogene segment. The CDR3 sequence runs 19 residues, both termini included.

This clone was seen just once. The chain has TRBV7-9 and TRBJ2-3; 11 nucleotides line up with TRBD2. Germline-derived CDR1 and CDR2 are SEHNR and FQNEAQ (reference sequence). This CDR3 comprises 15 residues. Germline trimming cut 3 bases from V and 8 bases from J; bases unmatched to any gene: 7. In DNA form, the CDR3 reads TGTGCCAGCAGCTTGGTAGCGGGAGGGCCGGTTACGCAGTATTTT. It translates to CASSLVAGGPVTQYF.

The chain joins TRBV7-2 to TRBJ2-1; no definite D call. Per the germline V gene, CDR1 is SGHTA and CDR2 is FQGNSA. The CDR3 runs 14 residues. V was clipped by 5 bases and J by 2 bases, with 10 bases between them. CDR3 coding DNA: TGTGCCAGCAGCGCAGAGGTTGCCTACAATGAGCAGTTCTTC. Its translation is CASSAEVAYNEQFF.

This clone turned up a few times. CDR3 nucleotides: TGTGCCTGGAGGGGCGGGACTAGCGGAAACATTCAGTACTTC. Translating gives CAWRGGTSGNIQYF. This chain uses TRBV30 with TRBJ2-4; 11 positions match TRBD2. The CDR3 is 14 residues long. V lost 3 bases to trimming and J lost 6 bases; unmatched junction nucleotides: 4. Germline V gene lookup returns CDR1 GTSNPN and CDR2 SVGIG (reference sequence). The full variable domain, rest sourced from reference TRBV30 and TRBJ2-4, is SQTIHQWPATLVQPVGSPLSLECTVEGTSNPNLYWYRQAAGRGLQLLFYSVGIGQISSEVPQNLSASRPQDRQFILSSKKLLLSDSGFYLCAWRGGTSGNIQYFGAGTRLSVL.

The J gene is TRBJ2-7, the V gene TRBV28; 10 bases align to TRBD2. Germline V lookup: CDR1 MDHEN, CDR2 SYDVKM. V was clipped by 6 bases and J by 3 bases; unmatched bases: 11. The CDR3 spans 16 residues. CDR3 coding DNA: TGTGCCAGCAGGATTCCCGAGGCTAGCGGGAGCTACGAGCAGTACTTC. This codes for CASRIPEASGSYEQYF.

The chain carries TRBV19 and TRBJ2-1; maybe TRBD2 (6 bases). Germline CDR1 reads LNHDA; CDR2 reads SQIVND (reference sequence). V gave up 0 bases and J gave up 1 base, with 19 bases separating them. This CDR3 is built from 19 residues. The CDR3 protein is CASSIDTPRPGASYNEQFF. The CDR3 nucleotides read TGTGCCAGTAGTATAGACACCCCGCGGCCGGGAGCGTCCTACAATGAGCAGTTCTTC.

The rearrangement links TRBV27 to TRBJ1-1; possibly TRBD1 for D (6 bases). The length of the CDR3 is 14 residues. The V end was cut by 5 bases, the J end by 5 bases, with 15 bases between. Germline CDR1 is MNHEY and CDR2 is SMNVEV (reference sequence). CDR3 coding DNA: TGTGCCAGCAGTAGACAGGTAACGGGGACTGAAGCTTTCTTT. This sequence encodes CASSRQVTGTEAFF.

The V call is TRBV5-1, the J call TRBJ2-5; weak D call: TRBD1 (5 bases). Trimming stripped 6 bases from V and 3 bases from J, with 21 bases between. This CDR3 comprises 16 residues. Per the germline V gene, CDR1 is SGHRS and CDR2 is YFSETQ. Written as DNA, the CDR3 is TGCGCCAGCAACGTTGGGGCACTGAACTCGAAAGAGACCCAGTACTTC. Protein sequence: CASNVGALNSKETQYF.

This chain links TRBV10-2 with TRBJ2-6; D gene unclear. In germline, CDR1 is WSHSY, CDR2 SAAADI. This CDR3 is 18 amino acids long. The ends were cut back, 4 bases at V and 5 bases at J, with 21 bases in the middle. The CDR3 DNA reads TGCGCCAGCAGTGGTCATCTCACTTCTAACAGTCGGGCCAACGTCCTGACTTTC. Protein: CASSGHLTSNSRANVLTF.

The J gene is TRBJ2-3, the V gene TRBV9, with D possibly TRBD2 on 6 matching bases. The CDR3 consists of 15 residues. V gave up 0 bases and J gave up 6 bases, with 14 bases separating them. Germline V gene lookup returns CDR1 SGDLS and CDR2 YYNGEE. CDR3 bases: TGTGCCAGCAGCGTAGTGGTGGCGGGGAAGGATACGCAGTATTTT. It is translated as CASSVVVAGKDTQYF.